A single sample gave rise to the 23 T cell receptor beta chains below, sequenced in a study of Graves' ophthalmopathy and Graves' hyperthyroidism. The authors amplified TCR beta CDR3 regions, and they did so from RNA transcripts for repertoire sequencing. RT-PCR in the first round used HTBI primers; a second-round multiplex PCR followed. TCRdb processed the multiplex PCR reads anew with MiXCR; each CDR3 protein has one entry. The data show 660,000 or so distinct CDR3 sequences, with about 40% seen just once and under 3.5% held by the top ten. The sequenced sample was peripheral blood. These receptors were obtained from an adult man with Graves' ophthalmopathy.

The chain joins TRBV7-2 to TRBJ1-5; maybe TRBD1 (6 bases). V lost 8 bases, J lost 8 bases, and 19 bases lay in between. From germline, CDR1 is SGHTA and CDR2 FQGNSA. The CDR3 has 14 residues. CDR3 DNA sequence: TGTGCCAGCTACCACCGTGGGGGGCAGGAGCCCCAGCATTTT. Protein sequence: CASYHRGGQEPQHF.

The genes are TRBV10-3 and TRBJ1-4, with D possibly being TRBD1 (5 bases). Looked up from germline, CDR1 is ENHRY and CDR2 is SYGVKD. This CDR3 is 13 amino acids long. V gave up 10 bases and J gave up 2 bases, with 11 bases separating them. The chain's CDR3 is CASRSGTNEKLFF. The CDR3 DNA follows: TGTGCCAGCAGGTCAGGGACTAATGAAAAACTGTTTTTT.

This clonotype was detected a few times. The V gene is TRBV24-1, the J gene TRBJ2-7; TRBD1 matches 11 bases. The assigned J gene may be wrong: the sequence end matches TRBJ2-1 better. This CDR3 is built from 14 residues. CDR1 KGHDR and CDR2 SFDVKD come from the germline V gene. The CDR3 sequence is CATRGQGGYNEQFF. The CDR3 DNA follows: TGTGCCACCAGGGGACAGGGGGGGTACAATGAGCAGTTCTTC.

This clonotype has at least ten counts. For the CDR3, the DNA is TGTGCCACCTCTTTGGGGAGCAATCAGCCCCAGCATTTT. Encoded protein: CATSLGSNQPQHF. The chain employs TRBV10-3 and TRBJ1-5; D gene ambiguous. The CDR3 totals 13 residues. Between the trimmed V and J ends, which lost 10 bases and 1 base, there was a span of 11 bases. Germline V gene lookup returns CDR1 ENHRY and CDR2 SYGVKD.

The V gene is TRBV15, the J gene TRBJ1-2, with 7 bases that match TRBD1. Per germline, CDR1 LNHNV and CDR2 YYDKDF (reference sequence). Unmatched junction bases numbered 4, after V lost 4 bases and J lost 2 bases. The CDR3 has 14 residues. CDR3 DNA: TGTGCCACCAGCATGGACAGGACAAACTATGGCTACACCTTC. As protein: CATSMDRTNYGYTF.

There are many counts of this clonotype. The rearrangement uses TRBV6-5 and TRBJ1-1, with a possible D match to TRBD1 (5 bases). This CDR3 has 11 residues. V was cut by 7 bases and J by 11 bases, with 14 bases left in between. Germline V gene lookup returns CDR1 MNHEY and CDR2 SVGAGI. CDR3 sequence reads: CASNLGRMAFF. The CDR3 DNA reads as TGTGCCAGCAACCTGGGACGGATGGCTTTCTTT.

This clonotype was recorded at least ten times. CDR3 nucleotides: TGTGCCAGCAGCTTCGGACGGGCCGCAACTAATGAAAAACTGTTTTTT. It is translated as CASSFGRAATNEKLFF. V is TRBV7-9 and J is TRBJ1-4; D is ambiguous. The germline CDR1 and CDR2 sequences are SEHNR and FQNEAQ (reference sequence). V dropped 3 bases and J dropped 0 bases, with 11 bases sitting between them. CDR3 length: 16 residues.

In its sample, this clonotype was seen many times. This chain links TRBV10-3 with TRBJ1-4; a possible D gene is TRBD1 (6 bases). V lost 0 bases to trimming and J lost 7 bases, with 27 bases between them. The length of the CDR3 is 20 residues. CDR1 is ENHRY and CDR2 is SYGVKD in the germline V gene. CDR3 loop: CAISESEGGRLDRGGEKLFF. Here the CDR3 DNA reads TGTGCCATCAGTGAGTCGGAGGGGGGAAGACTGGACCGGGGCGGTGAAAAACTGTTTTTT.

V gene TRBV2 combines with J gene TRBJ2-5; D is undetermined. Germline CDR1 SNHLY, CDR2 FYNNEI. The V gene lost 6 bases and the J gene lost 1 base, with 9 bases spanning the gap. The CDR3 sequence is 13 residues long. CDR3 loop: CASRDRTQETQYF. CDR3 DNA sequence: TGTGCCAGCAGGGATAGGACCCAAGAGACCCAGTACTTC.

This clonotype has ten or more counts. The gene calls are TRBV5-1 and TRBJ1-1, with D maybe TRBD1 (5 bases). This CDR3 comprises 15 residues. Germline V gene data show CDR1 as SGHRS and CDR2 as YFSETQ. V gave up 3 bases and J gave up 0 bases, with 12 bases separating them. CDR3 coding DNA: TGCGCCAGCAGCTCGGACGGGACCATGAACACTGAAGCTTTCTTT. It translates to CASSSDGTMNTEAFF.

There are many counts of this clonotype. The genes are TRBV19 and TRBJ1-5; TRBD1 might be the D (5 bases). V lost 5 bases, J lost 0 bases, and 17 bases lay in between. The CDR3 has 17 amino acids. Germline assignment: CDR1 LNHDA and CDR2 SQIVND (reference sequence). The CDR3 here is CASSVWDGAYSNQPQHF. DNA for the CDR3: TGTGCCAGTAGTGTCTGGGACGGCGCGTATAGCAATCAGCCCCAGCATTTT. Combining the CDR3 with reference TRBV19 and TRBJ1-5 gives the whole variable domain DGGITQSPKYLFRKEGQNVTLSCEQNLNHDAMYWYRQDPGQGLRLIYYSQIVNDFQKGDIAEGYSVSREKKESFPLTVTSAQKNPTAFYLCASSVWDGAYSNQPQHFGDGTRLSIL.

This clonotype was counted at least ten times. The V call is TRBV2, the J call TRBJ1-5; the match to TRBD1 covers 8 bases. Per the germline V gene, CDR1 is SNHLY and CDR2 is FYNNEI. The CDR3 contains 16 residues. After removal of 6 bases from V and 0 bases from J, the junction contained 7 bases not matched to a gene. The DNA for the CDR3 is TGTGCCAGCAGAGAGCAGGGGGCCCTTAGCAATCAGCCCCAGCATTTT. Translation: CASREQGALSNQPQHF. Variable domain in full (rest from reference TRBV2 and TRBJ1-5): EPEVTQTPSHQVTQMGQEVILRCVPISNHLYFYWYRQILGQKVEFLVSFYNNEISEKSEIFDDQFSVERPDGSNFTLKIRSTKLEDSAMYFCASREQGALSNQPQHFGDGTRLSIL.

V usage is TRBV25-1 and J usage is TRBJ1-1; TRBD1 is a possible D gene (5 bases). The CDR3 is 14 amino acids. V was clipped by 4 bases and J by 3 bases, with 12 bases between them. CDR1 is MGHDK, CDR2 SYGVNS, per germline. DNA for the CDR3: TGTGCCAGCAGTGCTAGACAGAGGGACACTGAAGCTTTCTTT. Amino acids: CASSARQRDTEAFF. The full variable domain, rest sourced from reference TRBV25-1 and TRBJ1-1, is EADIYQTPRYLVIGTGKKITLECSQTMGHDKMYWYQQDPGMELHLIHYSYGVNSTEKGDLSSESTVSRIRTEHFPLTLESARPSHTSQYLCASSARQRDTEAFFGQGTRLTVV.

With regard to this clonotype: Since a much larger clone is just one base distant, this may be a read error. This chain joins TRBV5-1 and TRBJ1-1; no firm D call. CDR1 is SGHRS, CDR2 YFSETQ, per germline. The CDR3 covers 12 residues. The ends were cut back, 0 bases at V and 7 bases at J, with 7 bases in the middle. The CDR3 DNA follows: TGCGCCAGCAGCTTGGGTCATATTGAAGCTTTCTTT. This encodes CASSLGHIEAFF.

This clonotype was counted many times. V is TRBV14 and J is TRBJ1-2; weak D call: TRBD1 (5 bases). The CDR3 runs to 12 residues. The germline CDR1 and CDR2 sequences are SGHDN and FVKESK. Trimming left V 4 bases short and J 7 bases short, with 10 bases between. The CDR3 is CASSPGTFGYTF. The CDR3 DNA reads TGTGCCAGCAGCCCCGGGACTTTTGGCTACACCTTC.

On this clonotype itself: A much larger clone differs by one base, so this may be a read error. This sequence joins TRBV2 and TRBJ2-7, with 11 bases that match TRBD1. Germline CDR1 reads SNHLY; CDR2 reads FYNNEI. The CDR3 runs to 15 residues. V shed 6 bases, J shed 5 bases, and the junction held 9 bases outside the gene matches. The CDR3 DNA follows: TGTGCCAGCAGACGCGGAGGACAGGGGGCGGACGAGCAGTACTTC. It translates to CASRRGGQGADEQYF.

The table lists this clonotype with many counts. The V gene is TRBV7-2, the J gene TRBJ2-5, with 9 positions matching TRBD2. CDR3 size: 16 residues. V dropped 2 bases and J dropped 7; count of bases not matched to a gene: 11. Per germline, CDR1 SGHTA and CDR2 FQGNSA. CDR3 residues: CASSLRVAGAGGTQYF. CDR3 coding DNA: TGTGCCAGCAGCTTACGGGTAGCGGGGGCCGGGGGGACCCAGTACTTC.

This clonotype was recorded many times. The J gene is TRBJ1-4, the V gene TRBV5-1; no reliable D call. Germline lookup yields CDR1 SGHRS and CDR2 YFSETQ. Deletions cut 4 bases from V and 10 bases from J, with 14 bases between. This CDR3 is 13 amino acids long. The CDR3 reads CASSPAGSGKLFF. In nucleotides, the CDR3 is TGCGCCAGCAGCCCGGCCGGATCGGGAAAACTGTTTTTT.

This clonotype was observed at least ten times. The rearrangement uses TRBV15 and TRBJ1-1; possibly TRBD1 for D (5 bases). Germline V gene sequence: CDR1 LNHNV, CDR2 YYDKDF (reference sequence). Trimming pared 1 base from V and 1 base from J, leaving 10 bases between. The CDR3 has 15 amino acids. The CDR3 sequence: CATSRGGGRNTEAFF. CDR3 bases: TGTGCCACCAGCAGAGGGGGGGGAAGGAACACTGAAGCTTTCTTT.

This rearrangement joins TRBV4-3 to TRBJ1-2, with 7 bases that match TRBD1. V lost 0 bases, J lost 5 bases, and 6 bases stayed unmatched. Germline assignment: CDR1 LGHNA and CDR2 YSLEER. The CDR3 runs to 15 residues. CDR3 DNA sequence: TGCGCCAGCAGCCAAGAAAAGGGGGCGGAATATGGCTACACCTTC. This translates into CASSQEKGAEYGYTF.

This rearrangement joins TRBV5-6 to TRBJ1-5, with 9 bases identical to TRBD1. Per the germline V gene, CDR1 is SGHDT and CDR2 is YYEEEE. The CDR3 runs to 14 residues. V dropped 4 bases and J dropped 11; count of bases not matched to a gene: 10. CDR3 in DNA: TGTGCCAGCAGCCAAGGACAGGGGCCAGAGACCCAGCATTTT. As protein: CASSQGQGPETQHF.

V gene TRBV5-5 combines with J gene TRBJ1-1; the D gene is possibly TRBD1 (6 bases). CDR1 is SGHKS and CDR2 is YYEKEE in the germline V gene (reference sequence). Trimming shortened V by 5 bases and J by 6 bases, and 14 bases separated the two germline ends. The CDR3 runs 13 residues. The CDR3 coding sequence is TGTGCCAGCAGGTATACAGGGTCGGCTGAAGCTTTCTTT. Protein sequence: CASRYTGSAEAFF.

The table lists this clonotype with a few counts. The chain couples TRBV5-1 to TRBJ1-2; the match to TRBD1 covers 7 bases. V shed 4 bases and J 13 bases; nucleotides not matched to a gene: 19. The CDR3 loop spans 15 amino acids. Per the germline V gene, CDR1 is SGHRS and CDR2 is YFSETQ. In DNA form, the CDR3 reads TGCGCCAGCAGCCGACGACAGGGACGAGGGAGGGAGCTCACCTTC. It yields the protein CASSRRQGRGRELTF.